Below, 14 T cell receptor beta chains from the same sample are listed, as sequenced in a study of OX40 agonist ivuxolimab in advanced cancers. Assay: immunoSEQ multiplex PCR; the TCRdb copy retains only in-frame clones and omits some. The sample includes roughly 62,000 clones, more than 65% seen only once; the top ten take roughly 2.4%. The sequencing used CD4+ or CD8+ T cells sorted from blood, collected in a trial of the OX40 agonist ivuxolimab. All receptors come from an adult with an advanced solid tumor such as melanoma, head and neck, liver or kidney cancer.

The V and J genes are TRBV29-1 and TRBJ1-5, with 7 nucleotides matching TRBD1. The V and J ends lost 4 bases and 2 bases, in that order; junction bases with no gene match: 2. The CDR3 is made up of 13 amino acids. CDR1 is SQVTM, CDR2 ANQGSEA, per germline. The DNA of the CDR3 is TGCAGCGTTGGACAGGGCGGCAATCAGCCCCAGCATTTT. This gives the protein CSVGQGGNQPQHF.

The rearrangement joins TRBV28 to TRBJ1-1; the D gene is possibly TRBD1 (6 bases). V lost 5 bases, J lost 0 bases, and 10 bases lay in between. Germline CDR1 and CDR2: MDHEN and SYDVKM. The CDR3 covers 14 residues. The DNA of the CDR3 is TGTGCCAGCAGTGAAGGACAGATGAACACTGAAGCTTTCTTT. It specifies CASSEGQMNTEAFF.

V and J are TRBV5-6 and TRBJ1-1, with D perhaps matching TRBD1 (5 bases). CDR1 and CDR2 from the germline V gene are SGHDT and YYEEEE. The length of the CDR3 is 13 residues. The ends were cut back, 4 bases at V and 10 bases at J, with 17 bases in the middle. Here the CDR3 DNA reads TGTGCCAGCAGCCCACACATTCAGGGTTCAGCTTTCTTT. Its translation: CASSPHIQGSAFF.

This sequence joins TRBV27 and TRBJ2-3; 7 bases map to TRBD2. The germline V gene has CDR1 MNHEY and CDR2 SMNVEV (reference sequence). This CDR3 is built from 15 residues. V shed 3 bases, J shed 0 bases, and the junction held 3 bases outside the gene matches. The CDR3 region is CASSFLAASTDTQYF. As DNA, the CDR3 is TGTGCCAGCAGTTTTCTAGCGGCTAGCACAGATACGCAGTATTTT.

This chain joins TRBV2 and TRBJ1-1, with D possibly TRBD1 on 5 matching bases. CDR1 SNHLY and CDR2 FYNNEI come from the germline V gene. Trimming pared 4 bases from V and 6 bases from J, leaving 15 bases between. This CDR3 is built from 14 residues. The CDR3 coding sequence is TGTGCCAGCAGTGGACAGACGGCCGGATCTGAAGCTTTCTTT. It yields the protein CASSGQTAGSEAFF.

This clone occurred once. This rearrangement joins TRBV4-1 to TRBJ2-1, with D possibly matching TRBD1 (5 bases). This CDR3 has 18 residues. The germline CDR1 and CDR2 sequences are MGHRA and YSYEKL. V was clipped by 0 bases and J by 8 bases, with 23 bases between them. CDR3 in DNA: TGCGCCAGCAGCCAAGATTTTTATGGGGCCCCGCCTCGGGATGAGCAGTTCTTC. Its translation: CASSQDFYGAPPRDEQFF.

The CDR3 spells CASSPWAGGAAEAFF. The CDR3 DNA reads TGTGCCAGCAGTCCCTGGGCAGGGGGCGCGGCTGAAGCTTTCTTT. The genes are TRBV2 and TRBJ1-1; TRBD1 agrees at 8 bases. J was trimmed by 6 bases and V by 5 bases; bases with no gene match: 11. Germline V gene sequence: CDR1 SNHLY, CDR2 FYNNEI. This CDR3 is 15 amino acids long. The variable domain in full, with the rest retrieved from reference TRBV2 and TRBJ1-1, is EPEVTQTPSHQVTQMGQEVILRCVPISNHLYFYWYRQILGQKVEFLVSFYNNEISEKSEIFDDQFSVERPDGSNFTLKIRSTKLEDSAMYFCASSPWAGGAAEAFFGQGTRLTVV.

The chain couples TRBV25-1 to TRBJ2-1; 7 bases map to TRBD2. Germline lookup yields CDR1 MGHDK and CDR2 SYGVNS. V was pared by 3 bases and J by 5 bases, with 13 bases of the junction left unmatched. This CDR3 region has 17 residues. CDR3 bases: TGTGCCAGCAGTGACCCTTTACAAAAGCGGGGTAACAATGAGCAGTTCTTC. Protein sequence: CASSDPLQKRGNNEQFF.

The CDR3 sequence: CASGPSGGGDYGYTF. The CDR3 coding sequence is TGTGCTAGTGGTCCGTCGGGGGGCGGTGACTATGGCTACACCTTC. V and J are TRBV12-5 and TRBJ1-2; weak D call: TRBD1 (6 bases). Between the trimmed V and J ends, which lost 5 bases and 3 bases, there was a span of 16 bases. Per germline, CDR1 LGHNT and CDR2 FRNRAP. The CDR3 consists of 15 residues.

The CDR3 region is CASSYDRVSSYEQYF. DNA for the CDR3: TGTGCCAGCAGTTATGACAGGGTCAGCTCCTACGAGCAGTACTTC. V gene TRBV6-5 combines with J gene TRBJ2-7; 7 nucleotides align to TRBD1. The germline CDR1 and CDR2 sequences are MNHEY and SVGAGI. The CDR3 sequence is 15 residues long. V was pared by 3 bases and J by 0 bases, with 5 bases of the junction left unmatched.

This sequence joins TRBV2 and TRBJ1-6; 8 bases map to TRBD1. Germline lookup yields CDR1 SNHLY and CDR2 FYNNEI. V trimming: 9 bases; J trimming: 0 bases; junction bases outside the gene matches: 4. This CDR3 is 15 amino acids long. The CDR3 DNA reads TGTGCCAGTAGACAGGGGAGCTCCTATAATTCACCCCTCCACTTT. It specifies CASRQGSSYNSPLHF.

The chain is built from TRBV6-6 and TRBJ2-5; 7 bases map to TRBD1. J gave up 2 bases and V 6 bases, and 3 bases lay outside the gene matches. The CDR3 has 13 residues. Germline V lookup: CDR1 MNHNY, CDR2 SVGAGI (reference sequence). CDR3 DNA sequence: TGTGCCAGCAGCGGGACAGCACAAGAGACCCAGTACTTC. This translates into CASSGTAQETQYF.

CDR3 protein: CASSIRQLGPLHF. CDR3 DNA sequence: TGTGCCAGTAGTATCAGGCAGCTAGGTCCCCTCCACTTT. The gene calls are TRBV19 and TRBJ1-6; D is undetermined. Germline lookup yields CDR1 LNHDA and CDR2 SQIVND (reference sequence). The ends were cut back, 3 bases at V and 13 bases at J, with 13 bases in the middle. The CDR3 length is 13 residues.

The chain combines TRBV29-1 with TRBJ2-1; 8 positions agree with TRBD2. CDR1 and CDR2 (germline): SQVTM, ANQGSEA. The CDR3 contains 14 residues. V lost 6 bases to trimming and J lost 9 bases; unmatched junction nucleotides: 13. The CDR3 DNA is TGCAGCGTAGCCTTACTAGCGGTTGAGGGTGAGCAGTTCTTC. Its protein product is CSVALLAVEGEQFF.